These T cell receptor beta chains were read from a single sample in a study of blood T cell repertoires in COVID-19. Using immunoSEQ multiplex PCR, the repertoire was profiled, and TCRdb retains in-frame clones only, with some absent. Of some 220,000 clones in the sample, over 75% are singletons; the top ten hold 2.4%. The sample taken for sequencing was peripheral blood. These receptors all come from a woman aged 70-85 years with COVID-19, enrolled during active disease. Each CDR3 is given with its conserved first and last residue. The D gene is left open where the match is weak. Size is omitted from some rows. Given values are once, few, many or a class for expanded clones.

j_call	clone_size	d_call	v_call	cdr3_nt	cdr3_aa
TRBJ2-3	NA	TRBD1	TRBV6-2/TRBV6-3	TGTGCCAGCAGTTTGCGAGACGGGACAGGCCCTGCAGATACGCAGTATTTT	CASSLRDGTGPADTQYF
TRBJ1-5	NA	TRBD1	TRBV27	TGTGCCAGCAGGTACAGGTGGGACAGAAAGTTTAGCAATCAGCCCCAGCATTTT	CASRYRWDRKFSNQPQHF
TRBJ2-1	NA	TRBD1	TRBV19	TGTGCCAGTAGCCAAATACAGGGGAGTACCTACAATGAGCAGTTCTTC	CASSQIQGSTYNEQFF
TRBJ1-3	NA	TRBD1	TRBV4-2	TGTGCCAGCAGCCCCACAGGGGGCAATGGAAACACCATATATTTT	CASSPTGGNGNTIYF
TRBJ2-3	NA	TRBD2	TRBV4-1	TGCGCCAGCAGCCAAGATATGGCTAGCGGGGCCCGGGATACGCAGTATTTT	CASSQDMASGARDTQYF
TRBJ1-6	NA	TRBD1	TRBV9	TGTGCCAGCAGCAGACAGGGGGATAATTCACCCCTCCACTTT	CASSRQGDNSPLHF
TRBJ2-2	NA	NA	TRBV4-3	TGCGCCAGCAGCCCTGGACTCCGTGAGGAACCCGGGGAGCTGTTTTTT	CASSPGLREEPGELFF
TRBJ1-3	NA	TRBD1	TRBV5-1	TGCGCCAGCAGCCCCAGGGGGCAAGGGTCTGGAAACACCATATATTTT	CASSPRGQGSGNTIYF
TRBJ1-1	NA	NA	TRBV18	TGTGCCAGCTCACCAAGTAGGGGGAACACTGAAGCTTTCTTT	CASSPSRGNTEAFF
TRBJ2-3	NA	TRBD2	TRBV5-6	TGTGCCAGCAGCCGATGGCCCAAAATAGCGGGAAGCACAGATACGCAGTATTTT	CASSRWPKIAGSTDTQYF
TRBJ2-7	NA	NA	TRBV6-5	TGTGCCAGCAGTTACTCGGTGGCAGGGGCCTACGAGCAGTACTTC	CASSYSVAGAYEQYF
TRBJ2-6	few	NA	TRBV7-9	TGTGCCAGCAGCCCGCCACTCTTCTCTGGGGCCAACGTCCTGACTTTC	CASSPPLFSGANVLTF
TRBJ2-7	NA	NA	TRBV5-4	TGTGCCAGCAGCTTGGTCAGGGGCGAGCAGTACTTC	CASSLVRGEQYF
TRBJ1-2	NA	NA	TRBV7-2	TGTGCCAGCAGCCTCAGGGCCGATTATGGCTACACCTTC	CASSLRADYGYTF
TRBJ2-3	NA	TRBD2	TRBV2	TGTGCCAGTTCCCCCCGACTAGCGGGGGTGGATACGCAGTATTTT	CASSPRLAGVDTQYF
TRBJ2-1	NA	NA	TRBV5-1	TGCGCCAGCAGCTTGGGAGCGTCGGTGAAATCTTCCTACAATGAGCAGTTCTTC	CASSLGASVKSSYNEQFF
TRBJ2-7	NA	NA	TRBV11-2	TGTGCCAGCAGCTTAGCCCGGAGCTCCTACGAGCAGTACTTC	CASSLARSSYEQYF
TRBJ2-7	once	TRBD2	TRBV28	TGTGCCAGCAGTTTAAGGACTAGCCGAGCCTACGAGCAGTACTTC	CASSLRTSRAYEQYF
TRBJ1-5	NA	TRBD1	TRBV7-2	TGTGCCAGCAGCTCCGGGACAGGGGATCCCAATCAGCCCCAGCATTTT	CASSSGTGDPNQPQHF
TRBJ2-1	NA	TRBD2	TRBV2	TGTGCCAGCGCCGGGACTAGCGGGAGGAATGAGCAGTTCTTC	CASAGTSGRNEQFF
TRBJ2-7	once	NA	TRBV10-3	TGTGCCATCAGTGACCCCAATTCCTACGAGCAGTACTTC	CAISDPNSYEQYF
TRBJ2-1	NA	NA	TRBV21-1	TGTGCCAGCAGCGAGGGACTAGCTAATGAGCAGTTCTTC	CASSEGLANEQFF
TRBJ2-4	NA	TRBD1	TRBV3-1/TRBV3-2	TGTGCCAGCAGCCAAGATCAGGCAGGGGGCTATCAAAACATTCAGTACTTC	CASSQDQAGGYQNIQYF
TRBJ2-3	NA	TRBD1	TRBV5-1	TGCGCCAGCAGCCCATGGACAGGGGCAGATACGCAGTATTTT	CASSPWTGADTQYF
TRBJ2-7	few	TRBD1	TRBV3-1/TRBV3-2	TGTGCCAGCAGCCCGGGGACAGCCTACGAGCAGTACTTC	CASSPGTAYEQYF
TRBJ1-1	many	TRBD1	TRBV11-3	TGTGCCAGCAGCCTGGACAGGGGGCACACGAACACTGAAGCTTTCTTT	CASSLDRGHTNTEAFF
TRBJ1-2	NA	NA	TRBV7-2	TGTGCCAGCAGCTTAGCTGGAGGGGACCATGGCTACACCTTC	CASSLAGGDHGYTF
TRBJ1-3	NA	NA	TRBV6-5	TGTGCCAGCAGTTCGGGATTTTCTGGAAACACCATATATTTT	CASSSGFSGNTIYF
TRBJ2-6	once	NA	TRBV2	TGTGCCAGCAGTCTACAGGCACCCAGCTCTGGGGCCAACGTCCTGACTTTC	CASSLQAPSSGANVLTF
TRBJ1-2	NA	NA	TRBV18	TGTGCCAGCTCACCGGACAGATATTATGGCTACACCTTC	CASSPDRYYGYTF
TRBJ1-2	NA	NA	TRBV6-2/TRBV6-3	TGTGCCAGCAGTCCGACAGGTTATGGCTATGGCTACACCTTC	CASSPTGYGYGYTF
TRBJ2-1	NA	TRBD1	TRBV7-2	TGTGCCAGCAGTCGACAGGGGGCCGCGGATGAGCAGTTCTTC	CASSRQGAADEQFF
TRBJ2-2	NA	NA	TRBV5-1	TGCGCCAGCAGCTACAGGGAAGTCGCCGGGGAGCTGTTTTTT	CASSYREVAGELFF
TRBJ2-1	NA	NA	TRBV6-2/TRBV6-3	TGTGCCAGCAGCTCCGGGACAACGAATGAGCAGTTCTTC	CASSSGTTNEQFF
TRBJ2-6	NA	NA	TRBV6-2/TRBV6-3	TGTGCCAGCAGTCAATCTGGGGCCAACGTCCTGACTTTC	CASSQSGANVLTF
TRBJ1-2	NA	NA	TRBV7-2	TGTGCCAGCAGCGAAGGCGCTCAGCGCTATGGCTACACCTTC	CASSEGAQRYGYTF
TRBJ2-7	NA	TRBD1	TRBV7-8	TGTGCCAGCAGCTTCCGGACAGGGAGAGTCTACGAGCAGTACTTC	CASSFRTGRVYEQYF
TRBJ1-5	NA	NA	TRBV2	TGTGCCAGCGGGTCAGGGTTGGATCAGCCCCAGCATTTT	CASGSGLDQPQHF
TRBJ1-4	NA	NA	TRBV9	TGTGCCAGCAGCCCTGCGACGGGGGGTGAAAAACTGTTTTTT	CASSPATGGEKLFF
TRBJ2-1	NA	TRBD1	TRBV5-1	TGCGCCAGCAGACCATCGCTCGGGACAGGGGACAATGAGCAGTTCTTC	CASRPSLGTGDNEQFF
TRBJ2-1	NA	TRBD2	TRBV20-1	TGCAGTGCGCGGGAGGTGTATGAGCAGTTCTTC	CSAREVYEQFF
TRBJ1-3	NA	NA	TRBV21-1	NA	CASSRGRGLRFGSGNTIYF
TRBJ1-5	NA	TRBD1	TRBV19	TGTGCCAGTAGTATAGACAGGGGGAATCAGCCCCAGCATTTT	CASSIDRGNQPQHF